This passage covers 5 T cell receptor beta chains from one sample sequenced in a study of cytotoxic CD8 clonotypes in ibrutinib-treated CLL (dated by TCRdb to the early 2020s). The sample's time point, from its label and the paper: approximately 25 months on ibrutinib. Libraries were prepared through the immunoSEQ multiplex PCR assay. The immuneACCESS repertoire file appears here via TCRdb, limited to in-frame rearrangements. These files lack a portion of the clones; in checked studies, under half of the deficit traces to unresolved V genes, and the cause of the others is not known. This sample holds some 130,000 clones; 80% to 90% were observed only once. Approximately 2% of the sample is taken by the ten largest. The sequenced sample was PBMCs, obtained after 24 months of ibrutinib treatment. The origin of the receptors is a human donor with chronic lymphocytic leukemia.

In this sample, this clone turned up a few times. The J gene is TRBJ2-7, the V gene TRBV7-3; D tentatively fits TRBD1 or TRBD2 (5 bases each). The germline CDR1 and CDR2 sequences are SGHTA and FQGTGA. The CDR3 spans 15 residues. Between the trimmed V and J ends, which lost 5 bases and 3 bases, there was a span of 17 bases. The CDR3 DNA reads as TGTGCCAGCAGCGTCCTTTCGGGACCCCTCTACGAGCAGTACTTC. Translating gives CASSVLSGPLYEQYF.

This clone was observed a single time. The gene calls are TRBV27 and TRBJ1-5; D ambiguous. The CDR3 runs to 13 residues. Germline CDR1 is MNHEY and CDR2 is SMNVEV (reference sequence). V was trimmed by 4 bases and J by 4 bases, leaving 8 bases between them. DNA of the CDR3: TGTGCCAGCAGTTCACTCGGGAATCAGCCCCAGCATTTT. As protein: CASSSLGNQPQHF.

In DNA form, the CDR3 reads TGTGCCAGCAGCACAGGGACAGGGGCATACAATGAGCAGTTCTTC. Translated: CASSTGTGAYNEQFF. The chain couples TRBV11-2 to TRBJ2-1; 10 bases map to TRBD1. The CDR3 runs 15 residues. The V segment lost 5 bases and the J segment 4 bases; nucleotides outside the gene matches: 5. CDR1 SGHAT and CDR2 FQNNGV come from the germline V gene.

This clone was counted a few times. V is TRBV5-4 and J is TRBJ2-3; maybe TRBD2 (5 bases). The CDR3 is 14 amino acids. Germline V gene lookup returns CDR1 SGHNT and CDR2 YYREEE (reference sequence). The ends were cut back, 0 bases at V and 4 bases at J, with 9 bases in the middle. CDR3 in amino acids: CASSLVGVPDTQYF. CDR3 sequence (DNA): TGTGCCAGCAGCTTGGTCGGGGTCCCAGATACGCAGTATTTT.

This clone was detected once. The chain uses TRBV4-3 and TRBJ1-3; D ambiguous. Germline V gene lookup returns CDR1 LGHNA and CDR2 YSLEER. The CDR3 is 17 amino acids. Between the trimmed V and J ends, which lost 4 bases and 3 bases, there was a span of 19 bases. CDR3 region: CASSPWREILFGNTIYF. In DNA, the CDR3 is TGCGCCAGCAGCCCATGGAGGGAAATTCTTTTTGGAAACACCATATATTTT.